This entry is about one T cell receptor beta chain. This entry belongs to a study of T cell responses to AZD1222 COVID-19 vaccine. The protocol was immunoSEQ multiplex PCR, while the TCRdb copy is restricted to in-frame clones and leaves out a portion. This table holds about 130,000 clones, less than 95% found once. This CDR3 comprises 12 residues. V dropped 5 bases and J dropped 9; count of bases not matched to a gene: 4. Germline values: CDR1 SGHTA, CDR2 FQGNSA. This receptor was identified in an adult in good health. The J gene is TRBJ2-7, the V gene TRBV7-2, with 10 bases identical to TRBD1. The input for sequencing was peripheral blood, taken on day 0 of MenACWY control vaccination. The CDR3: CASSGDRGGQYF. The CDR3 nucleotides read TGTGCCAGCAGCGGGGACAGGGGCGGGCAGTACTTC.